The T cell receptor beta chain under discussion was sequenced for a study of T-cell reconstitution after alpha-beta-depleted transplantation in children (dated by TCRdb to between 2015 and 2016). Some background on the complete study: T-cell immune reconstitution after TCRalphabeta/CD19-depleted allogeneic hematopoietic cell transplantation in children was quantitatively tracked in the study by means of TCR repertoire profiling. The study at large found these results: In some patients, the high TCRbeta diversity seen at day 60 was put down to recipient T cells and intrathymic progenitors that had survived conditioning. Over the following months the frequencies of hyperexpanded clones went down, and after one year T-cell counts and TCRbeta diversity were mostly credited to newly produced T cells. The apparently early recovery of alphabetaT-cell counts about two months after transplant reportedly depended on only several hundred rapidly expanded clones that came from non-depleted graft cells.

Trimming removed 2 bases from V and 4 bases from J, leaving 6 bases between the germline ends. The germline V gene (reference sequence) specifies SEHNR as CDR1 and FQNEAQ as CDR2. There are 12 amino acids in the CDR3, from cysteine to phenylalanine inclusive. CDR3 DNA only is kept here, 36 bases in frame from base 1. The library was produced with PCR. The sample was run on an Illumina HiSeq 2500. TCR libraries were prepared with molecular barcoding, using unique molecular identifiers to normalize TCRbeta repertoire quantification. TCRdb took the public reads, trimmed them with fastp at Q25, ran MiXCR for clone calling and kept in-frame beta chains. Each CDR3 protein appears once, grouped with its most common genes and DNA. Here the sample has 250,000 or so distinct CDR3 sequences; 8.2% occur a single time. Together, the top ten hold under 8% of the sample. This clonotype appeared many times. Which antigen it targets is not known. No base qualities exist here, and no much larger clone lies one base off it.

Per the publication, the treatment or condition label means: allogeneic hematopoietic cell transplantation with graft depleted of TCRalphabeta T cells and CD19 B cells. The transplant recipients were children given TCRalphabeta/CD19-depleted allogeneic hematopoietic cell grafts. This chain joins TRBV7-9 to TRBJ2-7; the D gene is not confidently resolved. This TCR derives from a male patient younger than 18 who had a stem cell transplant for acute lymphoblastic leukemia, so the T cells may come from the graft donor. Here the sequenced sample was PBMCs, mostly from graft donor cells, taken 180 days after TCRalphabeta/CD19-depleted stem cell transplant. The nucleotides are TGTGCCAGCAGCTTATTCTCTTACGAGCAGTACTTC. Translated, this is CASSLFSYEQYF. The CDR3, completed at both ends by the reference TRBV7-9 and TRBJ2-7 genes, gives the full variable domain DTGVSQNPRHKITKRGQNVTFRCDPISEHNRLYWYRQTLGQGPEFLTYFQNEAQLEKSRLLSDRFSAERPKGSFSTLEIQRTEQGDSAMYLCASSLFSYEQYFGPGTRLTVT.